The rows below give T cell receptor beta chains drawn from one sample of a study of CD8 T cells in Susac syndrome. From the immunoSEQ multiplex PCR reads, TCRdb called clonotypes with MiXCR, one entry per CDR3 protein. The data show 150,000 to 180,000 distinct CDR3 sequences, roughly 96% seen once. Sequencing was carried out using CD8+ T cells from PBMCs. All receptors come from a human donor with multiple sclerosis. Each CDR3 is given with its conserved first and last residue. D genes are given only for firm matches. Some rows mark clone size as missing; the rest say once, few, many or name a class of expanded clone.

>.|TRBV13|TRBJ2-5|.
CASSPPDLSLETQYF
TGTGCCAGCAGCCCCCCGGATCTGTCTCTGGAGACCCAGTACTTC
>.|TRBV13|TRBJ2-2|TRBD1
CASSGTGGYTGELFF
TGTGCCAGCAGCGGCACAGGGGGTTACACCGGGGAGCTGTTTTTT
>.|TRBV20-1|TRBJ2-1|TRBD2
CSARVGLAGGSTYNEQFF
TGCAGTGCTAGAGTTGGCCTAGCGGGGGGTTCGACCTACAATGAGCAGTTCTTC
>.|TRBV20-1|TRBJ1-2|.
CSARDLWDGYTF
TGCAGTGCTAGAGATCTTTGGGATGGCTACACCTTC
>once|TRBV6-5|TRBJ2-1|.
CASSYAGQHNEQFF
TGTGCCAGCAGTTACGCGGGACAGCACAATGAGCAGTTCTTC
>.|TRBV3-1|TRBJ2-3|.
CASSQGYDTQYF
TGTGCCAGCAGCCAAGGATATGATACGCAGTATTTT
>.|TRBV6-6|TRBJ2-7|.
CASNYRAAVPYEQYF
TGTGCCAGCAACTACAGGGCGGCTGTACCCTACGAGCAGTACTTC
>.|TRBV15|TRBJ1-2|.
CATSRTRGDGYTF
TGTGCCACCAGTAGGACCCGAGGTGATGGCTACACCTTC
>.|TRBV7-9|TRBJ2-3|.
CASSLIQASSTDTQYF
TGTGCCAGCAGCTTAATCCAGGCTAGTAGCACAGATACGCAGTATTTT
>.|TRBV6-2/TRBV6-3|TRBJ1-1|.
CASSYGKEAFF
TGTGCCAGCAGTTACGGGAAAGAAGCTTTCTTT
>.|TRBV6-5|TRBJ2-1|.
CASSFSSSNEQFF
TGTGCCAGCAGTTTTTCTAGCAGCAATGAGCAGTTCTTC
>.|TRBV13|TRBJ2-1|TRBD1
CASRGTGDHNEQFF
TGTGCCAGCAGGGGGACAGGAGATCACAATGAGCAGTTCTTC
>.|TRBV2|TRBJ2-1|.
CATPGEPRGEQFF
TGTGCCACCCCCGGGGAGCCCCGCGGTGAGCAGTTCTTC
>.|TRBV6-1|TRBJ1-1|.
CASTSHTTMNTEAFF
TGTGCCAGCACCTCTCATACCACGATGAACACTGAAGCTTTCTTT
>.|TRBV10-3|TRBJ1-1|.
CAISEDSYTEAFF
TGTGCCATCAGTGAGGACAGCTACACTGAAGCTTTCTTT
>.|TRBV20-1|TRBJ2-6|.
CSARALDPAGANVLTF
TGCAGTGCTAGAGCCCTAGACCCCGCTGGGGCCAACGTCCTGACTTTC
>.|TRBV15|TRBJ1-1|TRBD1
CAIGRDRDTEAFF
TGTGCCATCGGCCGGGACAGGGACACTGAAGCTTTCTTT
>.|TRBV24-1|TRBJ2-1|TRBD1
CATSGSGTGYNEQFF
TGTGCCACCAGTGGGTCCGGGACAGGTTACAATGAGCAGTTCTTC
>.|TRBV29-1|TRBJ2-7|.
CSVGNLGYEQYF
TGCAGCGTTGGAAATCTGGGCTACGAGCAGTACTTC
>.|TRBV7-3|TRBJ2-1|.
CASSLGSGLVPSYNEQFF
TGTGCCAGCAGCTTAGGATCGGGACTCGTTCCCTCCTACAATGAGCAGTTCTTC
>.|TRBV7-9|TRBJ1-5|.
CATGEGDNQPQHF
TGTGCCACAGGGGAAGGGGACAATCAGCCCCAGCATTTT
>.|TRBV19|TRBJ1-2|.
CASSNGLGYGYTF
TGTGCCAGTAGTAACGGGCTGGGCTATGGCTACACCTTC
>.|TRBV11-2|TRBJ2-5|.
CASSSPETQYF
TGTGCCAGCAGCAGCCCGGAGACCCAGTACTTC
>once|TRBV29-1|TRBJ1-2|.
CSVGGDLSGGYTF
TGCAGCGTTGGGGGAGACCTCTCTGGTGGCTACACCTTC
>.|TRBV13|TRBJ1-5|.
CASSQGQGIQPQHF
TGTGCCAGCAGCCAAGGCCAGGGAATCCAGCCCCAGCATTTT
>.|TRBV12-5|TRBJ2-1|.
CASGLPRRGGDNEQFF
TGTGCTAGTGGTTTGCCCCGCCGAGGGGGGGACAATGAGCAGTTCTTC
>.|TRBV7-9|TRBJ2-7|.
CASSLGDRHYEQYF
TGTGCCAGCAGCTTAGGGGACCGCCATTACGAGCAGTACTTC
>once|TRBV20-1|TRBJ2-1|TRBD2
CSASDGGVSYNEQFF
TGCAGTGCTAGTGACGGGGGGGTCTCCTACAATGAGCAGTTCTTC
>.|TRBV11-3|TRBJ2-3|TRBD2
CASSLGLAGSGRGTDTQYF
TGTGCCAGCAGCCTTGGACTAGCGGGTTCTGGGAGGGGCACAGATACGCAGTATTTT
>.|TRBV9|TRBJ1-1|.
CASSSRHQGSNTEAFF
TGTGCCAGCAGCTCGAGACACCAGGGTTCGAACACTGAAGCTTTCTTT
>.|TRBV4-2|TRBJ2-5|TRBD1
CASSRARGGQETQYF
TGTGCCAGCAGCCGAGCTCGAGGGGGCCAGGAGACCCAGTACTTC
>.|TRBV5-1|TRBJ2-2|.
CASEGTNTGELFF
TGCGCCAGCGAAGGAACGAACACCGGGGAGCTGTTTTTT
>.|TRBV29-1|TRBJ2-7|.
CSVGDGGSIYEQYF
TGCAGCGTTGGGGATGGGGGGAGCATCTACGAGCAGTACTTC
>.|TRBV14|TRBJ1-2|.
CASSQATGNYGYTF
TGTGCCAGCAGCCAAGCTACGGGCAACTATGGCTACACCTTC
>.|TRBV7-8|TRBJ1-1|TRBD1
CASSTETGVVGTEAFF
TGTGCCAGCAGCACCGAGACAGGGGTGGTGGGGACTGAAGCTTTCTTT
>.|TRBV9|TRBJ2-7|.
CASSSGGGTRTYEQYF
TGTGCCAGCAGCTCCGGGGGAGGGACAAGGACCTACGAGCAGTACTTC
>.|TRBV7-8|TRBJ2-3|.
CASSPHTLGQVLADTQYF
TGTGCCAGCAGCCCGCACACCTTGGGGCAGGTCCTAGCGGATACGCAGTATTTT
>.|TRBV9|TRBJ1-5|.
CASSATGNQPQHF
TGTGCCAGCAGCGCCACAGGGAATCAGCCCCAGCATTTT
>few|TRBV7-9|TRBJ2-7|.
CASSPLNYEQYF
TGTGCCAGCAGTCCCCTCAACTACGAGCAGTACTTC
>.|TRBV7-9|TRBJ2-1|.
CAVGIAYNEQFF
TGTGCCGTAGGGATTGCATACAATGAGCAGTTCTTC
>.|TRBV11-1|TRBJ2-6|.
CASSLGPLSGANVLTF
TGTGCCAGCAGCTTAGGCCCGCTCTCTGGGGCCAACGTCCTGACTTTC
>.|TRBV7-6|TRBJ2-7|.
CASSLRDGNYEQYF
TGTGCCAGCAGCTTACGGGACGGTAACTACGAGCAGTACTTC
>.|TRBV29-1|TRBJ1-2|.
CSVEDTATAVYGYTF
TGCAGCGTTGAAGATACGGCGACAGCTGTCTATGGCTACACCTTC
>.|TRBV29-1|TRBJ1-2|.
CSVARDNGYTF
TGCAGCGTTGCCAGGGATAATGGCTACACCTTC
>.|TRBV30|TRBJ1-2|.
CAWSASFNYGYTF
TGTGCCTGGAGTGCTAGCTTTAACTATGGCTACACCTTC
>.|TRBV30|TRBJ1-2|.
CAWWEYDGYTF
TGTGCCTGGTGGGAATACGATGGCTACACCTTC
>.|TRBV27|TRBJ2-5|TRBD2
CASSLNKIGRGTQETQYF
TGTGCCAGCAGTTTAAACAAAATCGGGAGGGGGACGCAAGAGACCCAGTACTTC
>.|TRBV30|TRBJ1-5|TRBD1
CAWSVGQGADQPQHF
TGTGCCTGGAGTGTCGGTCAGGGGGCGGATCAGCCCCAGCATTTT
>.|TRBV29-1|TRBJ2-4|.
CSVADTSKNIQYF
TGCAGCGTTGCGGACACATCCAAAAACATTCAGTACTTC
>.|TRBV7-9|TRBJ2-1|TRBD1
CASSLSRGYEQFF
TGTGCCAGCAGCTTATCCAGGGGGTACGAGCAGTTCTTC
>.|TRBV9|TRBJ1-2|TRBD1
CASSVDPEWGQGRVGYTF
TGTGCCAGCAGCGTAGACCCAGAGTGGGGACAGGGTCGCGTTGGCTACACCTTC
>.|TRBV13|TRBJ2-7|.
CASSLGGGGSYEQYF
TGTGCCAGCAGCTTAGGTGGGGGTGGCTCCTACGAGCAGTACTTC
>once|TRBV27|TRBJ2-1|TRBD2
CASSLSPSGVFNEQFF
TGTGCCAGCAGTTTATCCCCTAGCGGGGTATTCAATGAGCAGTTCTTC
>.|TRBV2|TRBJ1-1|.
CASSEWIATEAFF
TGTGCCAGCAGTGAGTGGATAGCCACTGAAGCTTTCTTT
>.|TRBV20-1|TRBJ2-5|.
CSATPGLKETQYF
TGCAGTGCTACCCCGGGTTTAAAAGAGACCCAGTACTTC
>once|TRBV4-1|TRBJ2-1|.
CASSLPLSAEQFF
TGCGCCAGCAGCCTCCCTCTATCGGCTGAGCAGTTCTTC
>.|TRBV2|TRBJ1-2|.
CASSTAHGSYGYTF
TGTGCCAGCAGTACCGCACACGGCAGCTATGGCTACACCTTC
>.|TRBV7-8|TRBJ2-1|.
CASSLDTFPYNEQFF
TGTGCCAGCAGCTTAGACACCTTCCCGTACAATGAGCAGTTCTTC
>.|TRBV7-9|TRBJ2-3|.
CASSPDTSTDTQYF
TGTGCCAGCAGCCCGGACACTAGCACAGATACGCAGTATTTT